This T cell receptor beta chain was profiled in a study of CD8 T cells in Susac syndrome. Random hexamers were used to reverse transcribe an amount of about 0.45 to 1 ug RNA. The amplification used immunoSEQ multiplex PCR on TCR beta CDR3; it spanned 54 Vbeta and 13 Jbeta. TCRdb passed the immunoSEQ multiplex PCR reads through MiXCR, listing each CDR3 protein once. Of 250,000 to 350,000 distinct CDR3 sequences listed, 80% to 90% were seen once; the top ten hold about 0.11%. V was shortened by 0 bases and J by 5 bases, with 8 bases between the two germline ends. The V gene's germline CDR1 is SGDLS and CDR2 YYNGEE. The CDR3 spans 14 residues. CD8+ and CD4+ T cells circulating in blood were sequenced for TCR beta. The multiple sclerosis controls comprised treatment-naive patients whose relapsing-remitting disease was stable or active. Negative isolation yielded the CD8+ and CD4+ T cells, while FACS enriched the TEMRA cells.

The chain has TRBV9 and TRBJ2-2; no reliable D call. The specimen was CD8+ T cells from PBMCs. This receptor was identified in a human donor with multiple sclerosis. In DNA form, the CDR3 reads TGTGCCAGCAGCGTAGCAGGTCGAACCGGGGAGCTGTTTTTT. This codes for CASSVAGRTGELFF.